This TCR beta chain was captured by sequencing in a study of blood T cells in healthy people across ages. Turning to the study itself: In model experiments, template switching was able to capture about one barcoded beta molecule for every two T cells that were present. Findings and caveats of the study: Per million T cells, TCR beta diversity dropped roughly linearly as age increased.

Germline values: CDR1 DFQATT, CDR2 SNEGSKA (reference sequence). Trimming took 3 bases from V and 2 from J, leaving 10 bases between them. The CDR3 length is 13 residues. The use of a sample-barcoded 5' primer and a J-beta primer mix characterized a second PCR of about 6 to 11 cycles. A template-switch adaptor that had 12 random nucleotides put a tag on each cDNA molecule. TCRdb independently ran MiXCR on the 5' RACE reads; one entry per CDR3 protein. The repertoire includes 550,000 to 650,000 distinct CDR3 sequences, about 30% of them detected once, and around a sixth sits in the top ten. A single count supports this clonotype. What it binds is unknown.

Source material: blood. The clonotype originates from a woman over 75 in good health. The rearrangement joins TRBV20-1 to TRBJ1-2, with D maybe TRBD1 (5 bases). DNA of the CDR3: TGCAGTGCTAGTCGGGGCACCAACTATGGCTACACCTTC. Translation: CSASRGTNYGYTF.